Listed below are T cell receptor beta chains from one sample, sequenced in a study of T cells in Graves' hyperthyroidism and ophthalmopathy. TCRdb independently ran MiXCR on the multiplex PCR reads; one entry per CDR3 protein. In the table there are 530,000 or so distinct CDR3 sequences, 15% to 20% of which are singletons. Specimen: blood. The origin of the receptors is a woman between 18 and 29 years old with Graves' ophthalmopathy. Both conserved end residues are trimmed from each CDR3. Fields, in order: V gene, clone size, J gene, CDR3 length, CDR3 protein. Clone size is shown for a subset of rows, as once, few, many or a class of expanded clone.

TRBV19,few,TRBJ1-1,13,ASSIDGTPGTEAF
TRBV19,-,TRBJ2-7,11,ASSIPRSGEQY
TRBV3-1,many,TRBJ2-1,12,ASSQDLVGDEQF
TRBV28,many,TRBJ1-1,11,ASSLTGHLLAF
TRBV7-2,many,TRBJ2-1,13,ASSLEQGGYNEQF
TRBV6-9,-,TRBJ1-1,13,ASSYNGQGNAEAF
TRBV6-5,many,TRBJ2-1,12,ASSYSTGKDEQF
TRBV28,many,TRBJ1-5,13,ASSPVVLSNQPQH
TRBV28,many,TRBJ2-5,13,ASSRTSGIQETQY
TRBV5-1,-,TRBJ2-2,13,ASSYTSGSDGELF
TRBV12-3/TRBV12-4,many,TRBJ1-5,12,ASSLPGDNQPQH
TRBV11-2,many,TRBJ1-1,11,ASSLKPNTEAF
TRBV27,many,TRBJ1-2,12,ASSLTGTVYGYT
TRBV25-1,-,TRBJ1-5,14,ASSGRDINSNQPQH
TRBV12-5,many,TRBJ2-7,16,ASGLSSPLDRVAYEQY
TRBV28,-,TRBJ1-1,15,ASPPRTAPWEHTEAF
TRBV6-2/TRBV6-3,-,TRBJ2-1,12,ASSLPGGYNEQF
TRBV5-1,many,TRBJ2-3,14,ASSYQAGGVTDTQY
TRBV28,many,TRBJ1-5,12,ASSSYFSAQPQH
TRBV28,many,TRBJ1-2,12,ASSVAGNNNGYT
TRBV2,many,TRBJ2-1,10,ASRDSVNEQF
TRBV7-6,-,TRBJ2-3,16,ASSLTPSGGLSTDTQY
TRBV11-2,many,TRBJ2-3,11,ASSTLERDTQY
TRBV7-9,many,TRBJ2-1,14,ASSRKGQASHNEQF
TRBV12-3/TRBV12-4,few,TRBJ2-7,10,ASSLPGGGQY
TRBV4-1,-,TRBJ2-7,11,ASSRVEGAEQY
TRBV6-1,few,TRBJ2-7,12,ASSERTDLHEQY
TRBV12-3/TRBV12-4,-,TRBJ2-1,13,ASSSGTGRYNEQF
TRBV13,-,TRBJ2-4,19,ASSLESPLAANIVAKNIQY
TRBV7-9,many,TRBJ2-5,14,ASSPQGLGRAETQY
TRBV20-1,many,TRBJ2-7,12,SAHTGQGGYEQY
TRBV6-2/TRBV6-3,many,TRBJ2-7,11,ASSLRETYEQY
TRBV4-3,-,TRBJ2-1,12,ASSHTATYNEQF
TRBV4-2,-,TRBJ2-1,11,ASSHPQAGELF
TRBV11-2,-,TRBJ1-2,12,ASSPRTDDRGYT
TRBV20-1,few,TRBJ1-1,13,SAREDLDRATLLF
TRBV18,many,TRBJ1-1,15,ASSPPMGRRSNTEAF
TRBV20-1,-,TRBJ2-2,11,SAGASNTGELF
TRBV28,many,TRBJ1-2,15,ASSLTLRDFNDYGYT
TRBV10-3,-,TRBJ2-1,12,AIGGTGPNNEQF
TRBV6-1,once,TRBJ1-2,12,ASSVEGLYGPGT
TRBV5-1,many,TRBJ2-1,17,ASSLGLNWGAPSSNEQF
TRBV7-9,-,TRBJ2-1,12,ASSADRGGDEQF
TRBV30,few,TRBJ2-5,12,AWSPLGSQETQY
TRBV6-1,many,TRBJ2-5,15,ASSPGTGGLPGETQY
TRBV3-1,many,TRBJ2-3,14,ASSQTAGDYADTQY
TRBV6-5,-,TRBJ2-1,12,ASTFTGARNEQF
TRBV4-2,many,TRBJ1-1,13,ASSQVEPLNTEAF
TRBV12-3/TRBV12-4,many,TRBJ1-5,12,ASTSGGPNQPQH